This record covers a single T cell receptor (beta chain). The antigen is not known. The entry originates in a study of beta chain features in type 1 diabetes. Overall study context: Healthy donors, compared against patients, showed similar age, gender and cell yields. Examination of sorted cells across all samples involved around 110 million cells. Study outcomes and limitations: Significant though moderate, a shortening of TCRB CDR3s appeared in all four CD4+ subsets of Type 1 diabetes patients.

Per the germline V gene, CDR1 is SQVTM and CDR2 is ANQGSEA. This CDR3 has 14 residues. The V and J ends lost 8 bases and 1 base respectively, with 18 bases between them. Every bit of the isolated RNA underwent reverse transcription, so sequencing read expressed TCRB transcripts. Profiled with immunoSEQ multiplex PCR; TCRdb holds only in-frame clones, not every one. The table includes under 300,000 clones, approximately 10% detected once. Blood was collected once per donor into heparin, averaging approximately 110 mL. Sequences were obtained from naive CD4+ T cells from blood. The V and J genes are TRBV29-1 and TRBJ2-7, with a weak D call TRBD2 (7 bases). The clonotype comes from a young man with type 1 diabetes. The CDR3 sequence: CSTRGQANSYEQYF. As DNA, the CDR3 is TGCAGCACGCGGGGGCAGGCCAATTCCTACGAGCAGTACTTC.